This TCR beta chain was captured in a study of T cell changes during pregnancy in multiple sclerosis. The table came from immunoSEQ multiplex PCR; TCRdb's copy has only in-frame clones and leaves some out. The sample contains around 84,000 clones, approximately 95% of which appear only once. Source: peripheral blood, taken in the second trimester of pregnancy. The receptor was derived from a female donor in good health, enrolled as a control in a pregnancy study.

The CDR3 bases are TGCGCCAGCAGCCAACTTTTAGCGGGGTTCACAGATACGCAGTATTTT. Amino acid sequence: CASSQLLAGFTDTQYF. The chain joins TRBV4-1 to TRBJ2-3; 8 positions agree with TRBD2. This CDR3 contains 16 residues. Per the germline V gene, CDR1 is MGHRA and CDR2 is YSYEKL. V lost 2 bases, J lost 2 bases, and 6 bases stayed unmatched.